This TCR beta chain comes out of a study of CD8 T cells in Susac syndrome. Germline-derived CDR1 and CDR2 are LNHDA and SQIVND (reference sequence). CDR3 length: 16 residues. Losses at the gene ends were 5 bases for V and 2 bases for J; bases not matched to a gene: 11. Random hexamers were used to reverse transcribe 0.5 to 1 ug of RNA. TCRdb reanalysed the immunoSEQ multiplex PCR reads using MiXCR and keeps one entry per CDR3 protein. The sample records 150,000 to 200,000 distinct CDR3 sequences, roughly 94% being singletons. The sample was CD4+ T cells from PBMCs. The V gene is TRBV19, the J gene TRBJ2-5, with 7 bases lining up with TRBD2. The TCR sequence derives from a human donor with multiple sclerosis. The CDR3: CASSLRGAGLQETQYF. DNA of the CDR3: TGTGCCAGTAGTCTCCGCGGAGCGGGGTTACAAGAGACCCAGTACTTC.